Detailed here is one T cell receptor beta chain. The data were obtained in a study of control samples from healthy donors and cancer patients. Profiling relied on immunoSEQ multiplex PCR, and the TCRdb table lists in-frame clones only, not all of them. The table lists approximately 150,000 clones, about 90% of them singletons. The CDR3 consists of 16 residues. V shed 2 bases and J shed 3 bases, with 15 bases lying between them. Germline CDR1 reads MDHEN; CDR2 reads SYDVKM. The genes are TRBV28 and TRBJ2-3; D not certain. This TCR came from a man younger than 40 in good health. Sequences were obtained from blood. The CDR3 is CASSLNPHDRTDTQYF. CDR3 bases: TGTGCCAGCAGTTTAAATCCCCACGACCGAACAGATACGCAGTATTTT. The variable domain in full, with the rest retrieved from reference TRBV28 and TRBJ2-3, is DVKVTQSSRYLVKRTGEKVFLECVQDMDHENMFWYRQDPGLGLRLIYFSYDVKMKEKGDIPEGYSVSREKKERFSLILESASTNQTSMYLCASSLNPHDRTDTQYFGPGTRLTVL.